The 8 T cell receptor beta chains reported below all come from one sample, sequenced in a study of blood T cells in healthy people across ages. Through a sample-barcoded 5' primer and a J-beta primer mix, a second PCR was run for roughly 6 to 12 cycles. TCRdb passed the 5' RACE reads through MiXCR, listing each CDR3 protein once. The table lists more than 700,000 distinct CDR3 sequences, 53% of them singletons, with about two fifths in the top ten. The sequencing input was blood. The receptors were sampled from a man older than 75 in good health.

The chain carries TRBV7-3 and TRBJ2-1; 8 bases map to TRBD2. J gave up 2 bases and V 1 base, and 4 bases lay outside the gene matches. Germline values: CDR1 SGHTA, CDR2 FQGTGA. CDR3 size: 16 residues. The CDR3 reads CASSLIAGNAYNEQFF. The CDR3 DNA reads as TGTGCCAGCAGCTTAATAGCGGGAAACGCCTACAATGAGCAGTTCTTC.

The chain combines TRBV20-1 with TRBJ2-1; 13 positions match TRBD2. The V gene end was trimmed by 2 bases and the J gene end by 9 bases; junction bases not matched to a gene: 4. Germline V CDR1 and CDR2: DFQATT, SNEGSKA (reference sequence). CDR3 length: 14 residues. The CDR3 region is CSARPGLAGSEQFF. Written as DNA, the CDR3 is TGCAGTGCTAGACCGGGACTAGCGGGGTCTGAGCAGTTCTTC.

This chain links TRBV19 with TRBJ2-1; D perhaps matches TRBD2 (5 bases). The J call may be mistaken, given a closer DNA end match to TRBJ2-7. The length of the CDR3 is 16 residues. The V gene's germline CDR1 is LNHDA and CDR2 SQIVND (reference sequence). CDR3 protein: CASSIDQGRAGNEQYF. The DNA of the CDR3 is TGTGCCAGTAGTATAGACCAAGGACGGGCGGGCAATGAGCAGTACTTC.

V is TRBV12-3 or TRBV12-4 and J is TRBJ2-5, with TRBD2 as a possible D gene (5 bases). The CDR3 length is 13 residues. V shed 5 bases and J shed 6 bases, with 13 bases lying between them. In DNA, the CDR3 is TGTGCCAGCAGTCCCTACGGGGATCAGACCCAGTACTTC. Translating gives CASSPYGDQTQYF.

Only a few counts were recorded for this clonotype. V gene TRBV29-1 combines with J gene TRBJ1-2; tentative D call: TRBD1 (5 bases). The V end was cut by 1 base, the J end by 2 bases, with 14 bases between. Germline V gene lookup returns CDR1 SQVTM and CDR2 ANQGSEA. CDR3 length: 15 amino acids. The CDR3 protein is CSVEVLQGLNYGYTF. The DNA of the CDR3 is TGCAGCGTTGAAGTGCTGCAGGGCTTGAACTATGGCTACACCTTC. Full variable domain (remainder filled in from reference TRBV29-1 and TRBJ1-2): SAVISQKPSRDICQRGTSLTIQCQVDSQVTMMFWYRQQPGQSLTLIATANQGSEATYESGFVIDKFPISRPNLTFSTLTVSNMSPEDSSIYLCSVEVLQGLNYGYTFGSGTRLTVV.

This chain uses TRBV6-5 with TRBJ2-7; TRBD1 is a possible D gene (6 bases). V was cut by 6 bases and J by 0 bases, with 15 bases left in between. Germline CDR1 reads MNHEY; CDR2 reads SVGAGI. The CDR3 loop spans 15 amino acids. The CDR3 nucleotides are TGTGCCAGCAGCCCTACAGGGTCTAGCTCCTACGAGCAGTACTTC. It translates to CASSPTGSSSYEQYF.

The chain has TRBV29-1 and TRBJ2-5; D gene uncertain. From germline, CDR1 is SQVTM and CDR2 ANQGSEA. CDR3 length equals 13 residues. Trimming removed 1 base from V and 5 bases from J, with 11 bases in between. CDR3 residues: CSVEGVGLETQYF. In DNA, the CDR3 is TGCAGCGTTGAAGGGGTGGGGTTGGAGACCCAGTACTTC.

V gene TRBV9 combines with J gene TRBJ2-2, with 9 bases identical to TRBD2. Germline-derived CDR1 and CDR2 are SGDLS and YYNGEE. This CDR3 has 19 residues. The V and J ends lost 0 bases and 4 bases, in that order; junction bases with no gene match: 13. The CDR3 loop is CASSVDRSGRSSGTGELFF. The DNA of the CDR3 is TGTGCCAGCAGCGTAGACCGTAGCGGGAGATCGTCGGGCACCGGGGAGCTGTTTTTT.